The subject of this entry is one T cell receptor (beta chain). This clone was seen only a few times. Its antigen specificity is not known. One base away there is no much larger clone; base qualities are not given. The record originates from a study of cytomegalovirus exposure and HLA in healthy donors (dated by TCRdb to the late 2010s). Turning to the overall study: According to an earlier analysis of 587 of the donors, about 179 million T cells yielded roughly 110 million unique TCR beta sequences and 250 to 350 Gb of sequence data. An early release that covered fewer than 750 HLA-typed donors contained about 300 gigabases of sequencing data and tens of millions of unique TCR sequences. The genetic ancestry cluster associated with self-reported Caucasian donors included 81% of the approximately 430 genotyped donors. The study aimed to test whether cataloging public T cell receptors could reveal signatures of past pathogen exposure. Using immunosequencing, the study profiled T cell repertoires from about 620 subjects and related those repertoires to cytomegalovirus serostatus. Besides the first cohort of 666 subjects, a separate validation cohort made up of 95 to 150 different subjects was used. To predict cytomegalovirus infection status, the study combined high-throughput TCR immunosequencing, statistical association of individual TCRs with disease status, and machine learning. A later analysis re-examined previously published TCR beta repertoires from hundreds of donors and added high-resolution HLA genotyping to investigate patterns of TCR occurrence. Rather than drawing on any new phenotypic data, the later analysis identified candidate immune exposures from TCR beta sequences and the way those sequences occurred across donors. To decide whether each TCR beta V gene segment behaved as functional or pseudogenic, an earlier analysis of nearly 600 of the donors relied on high-throughput TCR beta sequencing. Donor age, sex, ethnicity and CMV serostatus were compiled together with the repertoire data. A later genetic analysis used genome-wide SNP genotypes for 398 of the 666 donors, treating that subset as a discovery cohort. All discovery cohort repertoires had been generated using a single sequencing platform. Class I and class II HLA loci were covered by the typing at four-digit resolution. Typing coverage varied by locus: roughly 629-630 donors for A, B, C, DRB1 and DQB1; roughly 520 for DQA1; nearly 610 for DPA1; 400 to 480 for DPB1. Because of strong linkage in the cohort, roughly 5 DR-DQ haplotypes were treated as single units for association and clustering. Across roughly 420 genotyped donors of the cohort, an average of roughly 230,000 unique TCR beta nucleotide sequences per donor were sequenced, and around 19% of those sequences were non-productive. What the authors observed across the whole study: In this cohort, only TCR beta chains were sequenced, and detectable features were limited by the absence of alpha or paired-chain data. CMV serostatus was the only immune exposure information available for the cohort. Some IMGT-functional V segments, including TRBV6-2 and TRBV6-3, could not be told apart with the 87-base-pair reads, so those segments were excluded. HLA typing was unavailable for some donors at each locus, so association tests used only the typed subset. Most TCR sequences were observed very rarely across donors, whereas some public TCRs were present in many individuals. In the study, roughly 160 TCR beta chains were listed as associated with cytomegalovirus. Several of the top co-occurrence clusters appeared to be linked to parvovirus B19, influenza, CMV and Epstein-Barr virus, according to a later analysis. The classifier was reported to diagnose cytomegalovirus status with high specificity and sensitivity in both the original cohort and the validation cohort. A further reported finding was that TCR beta sequences accurately predicted the HLA-A and HLA-B alleles for most subjects in the first cohort. Specific HLA alleles were associated with roughly 17,000 TCR beta sequences at a false discovery rate of 0.05 in a later analysis. It was suggested by the authors that the approach could potentially be generalized to other disease states and immunological phenotypes. V-gene and J-gene trimming of TCR beta chains was associated with a missense DCLRE1C variant in a later genetic analysis, and the association was replicated in an independent cohort. Most CMV-associated TCR beta chains appeared to be HLA-restricted in a later analysis, and the HLA associations seemed to be driven largely by CMV exposure. Broadly in line with IMGT annotations, most TCR beta V segments showed up in productive rearrangements about 90% or about 30% of the time in an earlier analysis of roughly 590 of the donors. A few of the identified cytomegalovirus-associated TCR beta chains were confirmed in vitro to be specific for cytomegalovirus antigens. According to a later analysis, TCR association rates differed among HLA loci, with DRB1 alleles showing the most associated TCRs and HLA-C alleles showing the fewest. In a later analysis, HLA-associated TCR beta chains were found to be more clonally expanded and to have lower generation probabilities than equally common non-associated chains. When HLA alleles, especially DR and DQ, strongly co-occurred, TCR associations were difficult to assign to individual alleles. Compared with the 666-donor mean, donors in an Asian-associated ancestry cluster had fewer N-insertions in productive TCRs, according to a later genetic analysis. Sequencing depth was assumed to be roughly uniform across donors in the presence/absence analyses, though that assumption may not hold. A cluster of highly shared sequence variants was judged likely to represent a technical artifact of the sequencing pipeline. Linkage disequilibrium might explain the correlated functional status among segregating V segments, but an unknown experimental factor could not be ruled out. Because counts were too low, roughly 17 rarely observed V segments, including chromosome 9 orphons, were left out of the earlier analysis of approximately 580 of the donors.

Library generation was performed with the immunoSEQ multiplex PCR assay. For the multiplex PCR, a mixture combining 60 forward primers for TCR Vbeta segments and 13 reverse primers for TCR Jbeta segments was used. Amplification of the CDR3 region of rearranged TCR beta genes was performed with a multiplex PCR assay on genomic DNA. Amplified TCR beta libraries were sequenced as 87-base-pair reads on the Illumina HiSeq System. In the paper's pipeline: A later analysis tallied roughly 80 million unique TCR beta chains across the approximately 670 repertoires, and around 9.9 million of those chains were shared by two or more donors. Raw reads were error-corrected and collapsed into unique sequences by a nearest-neighbor algorithm in which closely related sequences were merged to remove PCR and sequencing errors. Alignment of CDR3 sequences to IMGT reference sequences was used to assign V, D and J gene segments. For a sequence to be retained, a match of at least six nucleotides to both a V gene segment and a J gene segment was required. Rearrangements were classified as productive when the CDR3 lacked stop codons and remained in frame with V and J, and all other rearrangements were classified as non-productive. Following IMGT convention, CDR3 was defined as the stretch from the second conserved V-encoded cysteine to the conserved J-encoded phenylalanine. The earlier analysis of about 590 of the donors excluded sequences that lacked an unambiguous match to a single V gene segment. In an earlier analysis of about 590 of the donors, a V segment was called functional when productive rearrangements were above 56.7%, and segregating when the standard deviation between donors exceeded 5%. To diagnose cytomegalovirus status from the catalog of TCR beta chain sequences, a statistical classification framework was built. In a later analysis, TCR nucleotide sequences were compared against IMGT/GENE-DB human TR gene sequences so that V and J genes could be assigned. In a later analysis, CDR3 sequences and most-parsimonious VDJ recombination scenarios were assigned using the TCRdist pipeline. In a later analysis, every TCR beta chain was defined by the combination of its CDR3 amino acid sequence and its V-gene family, and reads without a unique V-gene family were dropped. A later analysis removed 600 or so highly shared, low-generation-probability nucleotide sequences to deal with suspected cross-contamination and a sequencing artifact. A later analysis calculated a clonal expansion index for each public chain from normalized within-repertoire ranks of inferred template counts. In a later analysis, generation probabilities were computed using a VDJ recombination model fitted to out-of-frame rearrangements, and the results were checked against IGoR. In a later analysis, TCR-TCR, TCR-HLA and TCR-CMV co-occurrence was scored with hypergeometric tests, and a repertoire-size bias correction was applied to TCR pairs. False discovery rates were estimated in a later analysis by permuting HLA or CMV assignments 20 times. In a later analysis, co-occurring TCRs were grouped using DBSCAN, and TCRdist sequence similarity was added for clustering within HLA-allele-positive subsets. For co-occurrence clustering, repertoires with fewer than 30,000 or more than 120,000 public chains were excluded, along with five or six repertoires with anomalous nucleotide sharing. This immuneACCESS table, as held by TCRdb, lists in-frame sequences with V and J called but not all clones. Of the missing ones, under half trace to an unresolved V gene in checked studies; the others have no known cause. The V and J calls and clone size come from that table; D and trimming were worked out from the DNA. The table for this sample lists roughly 160,000 clones; roughly four fifths of them were counted only once. The top ten constitute roughly 13% of the sample.

The CDR3, from cysteine to phenylalanine, totals 11 residues. The sequence is cut down to CDR3 DNA, 33 bases in frame from base 1. V and J are truncated by 8 bases and 3 bases respectively, leaving an intervening sequence of 8 bases. In the germline V gene (reference sequence), CDR1 corresponds to LNHDA and CDR2 to SQIVND. The cohort was made up of approximately 700 healthy bone marrow donors. At the time of sampling, all cohort members were nominally healthy, though unrecorded immune exposures were likely present. The donor tested CMV seronegative, placing the donor among the approximately 360 seronegative members of the cohort. Each donor provided a peripheral blood sample, and peripheral blood mononuclear cells were used for TCR beta sequencing. The Qiagen DNeasy Blood Extraction Kit was used to extract genomic DNA from the blood cell samples.

The sample taken for sequencing was PBMCs. The chain couples TRBV19 to TRBJ2-7, and possibly TRBD1, on 5 matching bases. This sequence was found in a woman between 45 and 60 years old in good health and CMV-seronegative. Here the CDR3 is given as CASAGNYEQYF. The nucleotide sequence reads as follows: TGTGCCAGTGCAGGGAACTACGAGCAGTACTTC.